The rows below give T cell receptor beta chains drawn from one sample of a study of neoadjuvant anti-PD-1 for oral cavity cancer. Assay used: immunoSEQ multiplex PCR; TCRdb lists only in-frame clones, some missing. The repertoire includes under 7,500 clones, nearly 55% of them detected once, and 6% to 6.5% sits in the top ten. Sequences were derived from tumor tissue, sampled before nivolumab (anti-PD-1) treatment. The receptors were sampled from a person aged 40 to 85 with oral cavity squamous cell carcinoma. The CDR3 runs from the conserved cysteine through the conserved F or W. A D gene is named only where the DNA matches it firmly. Some rows have no size entry. The others give once, few or many, or a class for an expanded clone.

TRBV5-6	TRBJ1-1	NA	NA	TGTGCCAGCAAGAGGGGCAGGGGAAGTAACACTGAAGCTTTCTTT	CASKRGRGSNTEAFF
TRBV7-9	TRBJ1-2	few	TRBD1	TGTGCCAGCAGCTTCCAGGGGGGCCACGGAGCATATGGCTACACCTTC	CASSFQGGHGAYGYTF
TRBV6-5	TRBJ2-1	NA	NA	TGTGCCAGCAGTGTAGGGCAAGGCTCCTACAATGAGCAGTTCTTC	CASSVGQGSYNEQFF
TRBV11-2	TRBJ2-6	NA	TRBD2	TGTGCCAGCAGCTCCCCGGGAGGTAGGGGAGACTCTGGGGCCAACGTCCTGACTTTC	CASSSPGGRGDSGANVLTF
TRBV10-1	TRBJ1-1	few	NA	TGCGCCAGCAGTGAGTCTTCTCCAGGGAACACTGAAGCTTTCTTT	CASSESSPGNTEAFF
TRBV2	TRBJ1-5	NA	NA	TGTGCCAGCACTATACTCTCAGGGTATCAGCCCCAGCATTTT	CASTILSGYQPQHF
TRBV10-2	TRBJ1-6	once	NA	TGCGCCAGCAGTGATCGTGTGAATTCACCCCTCCACTTT	CASSDRVNSPLHF
TRBV29-1	TRBJ1-1	NA	NA	TGCAGCACTTGGACCTGGAACACTGAAGCTTTCTTT	CSTWTWNTEAFF
TRBV30	TRBJ2-4	NA	NA	TGTGCCTGGAGCTCTAGAAAAGACATTCAGTACTTC	CAWSSRKDIQYF
TRBV29-1	TRBJ2-1	NA	NA	TGCAGCGTTGAAAAAGCCGGGCAGTTCTTC	CSVEKAGQFF
TRBV5-1	TRBJ2-1	NA	NA	TGCGCCAGCAGCTCCAGACGGAGCTCCTACAATGAGCAGTTCTTC	CASSSRRSSYNEQFF
TRBV6-5	TRBJ2-7	NA	NA	TGTGCCAGCAGCCAGGAGAGGGTTCCGACCTACGAGCAGTACTTC	CASSQERVPTYEQYF
TRBV16	TRBJ1-1	medium-sized	NA	TGTGCCAGCAGCCCTACTAGGAGGGCCACTGAAGCTTTCTTT	CASSPTRRATEAFF
TRBV19	TRBJ2-2	NA	TRBD1	TGTGCCACTAGGGACAGGGGGACCACCGGGGAGCTGTTTTTT	CATRDRGTTGELFF
TRBV2	TRBJ2-2	NA	NA	TGTGCCAGCAGTGCACAGGGCGCCGGCGGGGAGCTGTTTTTT	CASSAQGAGGELFF
TRBV18	TRBJ2-3	NA	TRBD2	TGTGCCAGCTCACCCGGCGGCGGGGGGGCCACAGATACGCAGTATTTT	CASSPGGGGATDTQYF
TRBV6-5	TRBJ2-3	NA	TRBD2	TGTGCCAGCAGCTCCGGACTAGCGGGAGGAGATACGCAGTATTTT	CASSSGLAGGDTQYF
TRBV25-1	TRBJ2-7	NA	NA	TGTGCCAGCAGTGAATCCTCTCCCGGGCCCGAGCAGTACTTC	CASSESSPGPEQYF
TRBV5-4	TRBJ2-1	NA	NA	TGTGCCAGCAGCTTTCCACAGTTCTACAATGAGCAGTTCTTC	CASSFPQFYNEQFF
TRBV27	TRBJ2-6	NA	TRBD1	TGTGCCAGCAGTCAGGGACAGGGTCTTTCTTCTGGGGCCAACGTCCTGACTTTC	CASSQGQGLSSGANVLTF
TRBV30	TRBJ1-3	NA	TRBD1	TGTGCCGTGAGATTTGGGACAGCCGGGAACACCATATATTTT	CAVRFGTAGNTIYF
TRBV29-1	TRBJ2-5	NA	TRBD2	TGCAGCGTTGAATCTCCGGGAGGGGAGACCCAGTACTTC	CSVESPGGETQYF
TRBV5-4	TRBJ2-7	few	NA	TGTGCCAGCAGCCTGGGTAGCGGTTACGAGCAGTACTTC	CASSLGSGYEQYF
TRBV5-1	TRBJ2-1	NA	TRBD2	TGCGCCAGCAGCCCGGTAGTAGCGGGAGCCGAGCAGTTCTTC	CASSPVVAGAEQFF
TRBV5-8	TRBJ1-2	NA	NA	TGTGCCAGCAGCCAAGAAGAAATGCGCGGAAACTATGGCTACACCTTC	CASSQEEMRGNYGYTF
TRBV7-2	TRBJ2-3	NA	TRBD1	TGTGCCAGCAGCCTACAGGGGGCTGATACGCAGTATTTT	CASSLQGADTQYF
TRBV5-6	TRBJ2-7	NA	TRBD2	TGTGCCAGCAGCTTGGCTAGCGGGAGCGAGCAGTACTTC	CASSLASGSEQYF
TRBV11-1	TRBJ2-4	NA	NA	TGTGCCAGCAGCTTAGGGGGTCAGCGCCAAAACATTCAGTACTTC	CASSLGGQRQNIQYF
TRBV7-7	TRBJ2-5	NA	TRBD2	TGTGCCAGCAGCCCGGGAGGCCTCGGAACCCAGTACTTC	CASSPGGLGTQYF
TRBV6-1	TRBJ1-5	NA	NA	TGTGCCAGCAGTGAAAGGGCCGGTCGCGGTCTTCCCCAGCATTTT	CASSERAGRGLPQHF
TRBV5-5	TRBJ1-1	NA	NA	TGTGCCAGCAGCTTGGAGTGGAGGGTTACTGAAGCTTTCTTT	CASSLEWRVTEAFF
TRBV7-9	TRBJ2-1	NA	NA	TGTGCCAGCAGCGCCTGGACAGGGAGGGATGAGCAGTTCTTC	CASSAWTGRDEQFF
TRBV10-2	TRBJ2-3	NA	NA	TGCGCCAGCAAACAGCAGGCCAGCACAGATACGCAGTATTTT	CASKQQASTDTQYF
TRBV14	TRBJ1-4	NA	NA	TGTGCCAGCAGCCAAGATGTGCGGAGGGGAACGGCTAATGAAAAACTGTTTTTT	CASSQDVRRGTANEKLFF
TRBV19	TRBJ2-1	NA	TRBD2	TGTGCCAGTTCCGCGCGAGCGGGGTACAATGAGCAGTTCTTC	CASSARAGYNEQFF